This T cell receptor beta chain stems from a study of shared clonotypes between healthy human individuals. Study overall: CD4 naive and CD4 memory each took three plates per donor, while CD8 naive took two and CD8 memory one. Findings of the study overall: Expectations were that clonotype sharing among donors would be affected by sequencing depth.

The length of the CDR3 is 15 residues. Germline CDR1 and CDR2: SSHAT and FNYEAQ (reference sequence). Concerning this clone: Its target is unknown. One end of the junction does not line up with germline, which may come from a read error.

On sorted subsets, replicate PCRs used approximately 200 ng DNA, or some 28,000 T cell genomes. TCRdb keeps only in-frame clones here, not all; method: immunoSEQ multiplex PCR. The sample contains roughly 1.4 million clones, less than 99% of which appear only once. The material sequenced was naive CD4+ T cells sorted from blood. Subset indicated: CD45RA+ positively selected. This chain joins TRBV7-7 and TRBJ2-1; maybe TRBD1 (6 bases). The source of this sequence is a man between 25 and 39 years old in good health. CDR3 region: CASSRDTGSYNEQFF. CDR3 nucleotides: TGTGCTAGCAGCCGGGACACTGGCTCCTACAATGAGCAGTTCTTC.